This T cell receptor beta chain was identified during a study of T cell responses to AZD1222 COVID-19 vaccine. Second-dose intervals of approximately 4 or approximately 12 weeks were pooled. For this clone: The antigen remains undetermined.

From germline, CDR1 is ENHRY and CDR2 SYGVKD. This CDR3 spans 14 amino acids. V lost 8 bases and J 5 bases, leaving 18 bases between the germline ends. General study points: At 160-218 and 743-854, vaccine-associated CD4 TCRs were dominant, and they spanned spike. Samples come after the peak T cell response, not at day 14.

Profiled with immunoSEQ multiplex PCR; TCRdb holds only in-frame clones, not every one. The sample lists roughly 270,000 clones, around 93% occurring once. The sample consisted of peripheral blood, taken 28 days after the second AZD1222 dose. V is TRBV10-3 and J is TRBJ1-1; D not certain. The source of this sequence is an adult who received the AZD1222 COVID-19 vaccine. CDR3 region: CAIGIEIGFTEAFF. Here the CDR3 DNA reads TGTGCCATCGGGATAGAGATAGGGTTTACTGAAGCTTTCTTT.